Here is one T cell receptor (beta chain) with its context. The sample has other DNA sequences that encode this CDR3 too. The sample originates from a study of T cell changes during pregnancy in multiple sclerosis. The table came from immunoSEQ multiplex PCR; TCRdb's copy has only in-frame clones and leaves some out. The sample carries roughly 86,000 clones, almost 95% recorded once. With 4 bases clipped from V and 4 bases from J, the junction kept 6 bases outside the gene matches. Germline values: CDR1 SEHNR, CDR2 FQNEAQ (reference sequence). CDR3 length: 15 amino acids. This receptor was taken from a female donor with multiple sclerosis, enrolled in a pregnancy study. The V gene is TRBV7-9, the J gene TRBJ2-7, with 11 nucleotides matching TRBD1. This material consisted of peripheral blood, taken in the first trimester of pregnancy. Written as DNA, the CDR3 is TGTGCCAGCAGCTCCTCCGGGACAGGGGGGTACGAGCAGTACTTC. Translating it yields CASSSSGTGGYEQYF.